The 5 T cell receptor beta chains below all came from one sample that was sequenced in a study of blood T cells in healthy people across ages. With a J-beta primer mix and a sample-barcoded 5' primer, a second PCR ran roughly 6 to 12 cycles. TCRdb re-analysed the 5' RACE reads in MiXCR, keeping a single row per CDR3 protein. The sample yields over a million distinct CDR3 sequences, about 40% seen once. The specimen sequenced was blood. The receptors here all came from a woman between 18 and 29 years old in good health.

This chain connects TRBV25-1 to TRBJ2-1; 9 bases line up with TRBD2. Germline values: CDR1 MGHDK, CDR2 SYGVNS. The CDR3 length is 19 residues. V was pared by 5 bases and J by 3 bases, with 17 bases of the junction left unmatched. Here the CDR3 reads CASSITPETSGRYYNEQFF. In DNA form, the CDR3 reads TGTGCCAGCAGTATAACCCCGGAAACTAGCGGGCGGTACTACAATGAGCAGTTCTTC.

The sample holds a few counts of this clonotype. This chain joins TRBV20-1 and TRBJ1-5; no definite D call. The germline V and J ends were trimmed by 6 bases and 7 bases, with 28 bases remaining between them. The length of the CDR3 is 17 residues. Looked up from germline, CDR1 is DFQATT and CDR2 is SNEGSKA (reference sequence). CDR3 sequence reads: CSAHQRGWGRDGQPQHF. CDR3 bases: TGCAGTGCCCACCAGCGGGGATGGGGAAGAGATGGACAGCCCCAGCATTTT.

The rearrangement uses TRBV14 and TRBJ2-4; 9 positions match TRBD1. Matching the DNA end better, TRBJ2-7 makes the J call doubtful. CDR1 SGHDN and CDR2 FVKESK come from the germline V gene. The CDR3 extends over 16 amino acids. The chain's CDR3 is CASSQDLYRGPYEQYF. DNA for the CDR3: TGTGCCAGCAGCCAAGATTTGTACAGGGGGCCCTACGAGCAGTACTTC.

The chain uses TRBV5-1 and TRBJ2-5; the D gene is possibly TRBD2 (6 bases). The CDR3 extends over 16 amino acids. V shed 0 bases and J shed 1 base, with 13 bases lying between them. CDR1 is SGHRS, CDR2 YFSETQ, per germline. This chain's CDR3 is CASSLGASVRQETQYF. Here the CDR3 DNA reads TGCGCCAGCAGCTTGGGCGCTAGCGTCCGCCAAGAGACCCAGTACTTC. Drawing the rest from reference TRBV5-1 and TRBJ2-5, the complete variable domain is KAGVTQTPRYLIKTRGQQVTLSCSPISGHRSVSWYQQTPGQGLQFLFEYFSETQRNKGNFPGRFSGRQFSNSRSEMNVSTLELGDSALYLCASSLGASVRQETQYFGPGTRLLVL.

CDR3 sequence reads: CASSAGRGTYEQYF. The CDR3 DNA is TGTGCCAGCAGCGCCGGACGGGGAACCTACGAGCAGTACTTC. The chain uses TRBV9 and TRBJ2-5; TRBD2 might be the D (5 bases). The J call may be in error: the DNA end matches TRBJ2-7 better. Looked up from germline, CDR1 is SGDLS and CDR2 is YYNGEE. The CDR3 is made up of 14 amino acids.